The 18 T cell receptor beta chains listed next were all sequenced from one sample in a study of T cell changes during pregnancy in multiple sclerosis. Libraries were prepared by immunoSEQ multiplex PCR; TCRdb keeps only in-frame clonotypes and omits some of them. In the table there are tens of thousands of clones, around 95% of which are singletons. The sample was peripheral blood, taken in the second trimester of pregnancy. The receptor source for this set is a female donor in good health, enrolled as a control in a pregnancy study.

V gene TRBV10-3 combines with J gene TRBJ2-7; D is possibly TRBD1 (6 bases). V was trimmed by 11 bases and J by 6 bases, leaving 17 bases between them. CDR3 length equals 12 residues. From germline, CDR1 is ENHRY and CDR2 SYGVKD. CDR3 loop: CASNRDNGEQYF. DNA of the CDR3: TGTGCCTCCAACAGGGACAACGGCGAGCAGTACTTC.

This clone turned up a few times. The same CDR3 is also encoded by other DNA sequences in this sample. The chain joins TRBV7-8 to TRBJ1-5; TRBD1 is a possible D gene (5 bases). The ends were cut back, 3 bases at V and 1 base at J, with 10 bases in the middle. Germline-derived CDR1 and CDR2 are SGHVS and FQNEAQ. The length of the CDR3 is 15 residues. CDR3 sequence reads: CASSLWGESNQPQHF. The CDR3 DNA reads TGTGCCAGCAGCTTGTGGGGGGAAAGCAATCAGCCCCAGCATTTT. Full variable domain (remainder filled in from reference TRBV7-8 and TRBJ1-5): GAGVSQSPRYKVAKRGQDVALRCDPISGHVSLFWYQQALGQGPEFLTYFQNEAQLDKSGLPSDRFFAERPEGSVSTLKIQRTQQEDSAVYLCASSLWGESNQPQHFGDGTRLSIL.

The chain uses TRBV5-1 and TRBJ1-2; TRBD1 is a possible D gene (5 bases). CDR3 length: 13 residues. The germline V and J ends were trimmed by 3 bases and 4 bases, with 10 bases remaining between them. Germline V gene sequence: CDR1 SGHRS, CDR2 YFSETQ. The CDR3 region is CASSSGGIYGYTF. The CDR3, as DNA: TGCGCCAGCAGCTCGGGGGGGATCTATGGCTACACCTTC.

V is TRBV2 and J is TRBJ2-5, with 11 bases identical to TRBD2. CDR1 is SNHLY, CDR2 FYNNEI, per germline. This CDR3 is built from 16 residues. The V segment lost 6 bases and the J segment 2 bases; nucleotides outside the gene matches: 8. CDR3 loop: CASSVTSGGKQETQYF. The CDR3 DNA sequence: TGTGCCAGCAGCGTCACTAGCGGGGGAAAACAAGAGACCCAGTACTTC.

The chain couples TRBV7-2 to TRBJ2-3, with a possible D match to TRBD2 (6 bases). This CDR3 has 15 amino acids. V dropped 0 bases and J dropped 2 bases, with 9 bases sitting between them. Germline V gene lookup returns CDR1 SGHTA and CDR2 FQGNSA. CDR3: CASSLAGGATDTQYF. The CDR3 DNA follows: TGTGCCAGCAGCTTAGCCGGCGGGGCCACAGATACGCAGTATTTT.

This sequence joins TRBV19 and TRBJ2-7; 9 bases match TRBD1. Germline V lookup: CDR1 LNHDA, CDR2 SQIVND (reference sequence). This CDR3 spans 16 amino acids. J was trimmed by 4 bases and V by 5 bases; bases with no gene match: 12. In DNA, the CDR3 is TGTGCCAGTAGTCCCCAGGTTAAGGGACAGGGATACGAGCAGTACTTC. This translates into CASSPQVKGQGYEQYF.

The rearrangement joins TRBV4-1 to TRBJ2-7; D unclear. The CDR3 covers 14 residues. The V end was cut by 2 bases, the J end by 2 bases, with 10 bases between. Germline CDR1 is MGHRA and CDR2 is YSYEKL. The CDR3 DNA follows: TGCGCCAGCAGCCAATTGGCCGTTGCCTACGAGCAGTACTTC. As protein: CASSQLAVAYEQYF.

The count of this clone is one. The chain joins TRBV7-3 to TRBJ2-1, with 9 positions matching TRBD1. Germline values: CDR1 SGHTA, CDR2 FQGTGA. The CDR3 spans 15 residues. The V segment lost 6 bases and the J segment 8 bases; nucleotides outside the gene matches: 11. The CDR3 coding sequence is TGTGCCAGCAGTCAAGGACAGGGGTATGTCGATGAGCAGTTCTTC. As protein: CASSQGQGYVDEQFF.

The chain employs TRBV4-1 and TRBJ1-1; maybe TRBD1 (6 bases). Trimming removed 4 bases at V and 0 bases at J, with 12 bases between. CDR1 MGHRA and CDR2 YSYEKL come from the germline V gene. This CDR3 has 15 residues. The CDR3 nucleotides read TGCGCCAGCAGCCGCGAAGGACAGTTGAACACTGAAGCTTTCTTT. This encodes CASSREGQLNTEAFF.

The CDR3 nucleotides are TGTGCCAGCAGTTCCCTCAATCAGCCCCAGCATTTT. Translating gives CASSSLNQPQHF. The chain uses TRBV27 and TRBJ1-5; unclear D gene. This CDR3 is built from 12 residues. Between the trimmed V and J ends, which lost 4 bases and 3 bases, there was a span of 4 bases. CDR1 and CDR2 from the germline V gene are MNHEY and SMNVEV (reference sequence).

V usage is TRBV27 and J usage is TRBJ1-4, with D possibly being TRBD1 (6 bases). Looked up from germline, CDR1 is MNHEY and CDR2 is SMNVEV (reference sequence). The V and J ends lost 6 bases and 0 bases respectively, with 14 bases between them. This CDR3 has 16 residues. This CDR3 reads CASSLGTSATNEKLFF. The CDR3 nucleotides are TGTGCCAGCAGCCTTGGGACATCTGCAACTAATGAAAAACTGTTTTTT.

V usage is TRBV14 and J usage is TRBJ2-7; 10 nucleotides line up with TRBD1. V lost 7 bases to trimming and J lost 4 bases; unmatched junction nucleotides: 7. CDR1 and CDR2 (germline): SGHDN, FVKESK. This CDR3 is 14 amino acids long. CDR3 residues: CASNPGQGIYEQYF. The CDR3 DNA sequence: TGTGCCAGCAACCCGGGACAGGGGATTTACGAGCAGTACTTC.

The CDR3 DNA sequence: TGTGCCAGCAGCGCCCGAATGCGAGAGACCCAGTACTTC. Its translation: CASSARMRETQYF. The rearrangement uses TRBV7-9 and TRBJ2-5; the D is unclear. Germline V gene data show CDR1 as SEHNR and CDR2 as FQNEAQ (reference sequence). The length of the CDR3 is 13 residues. Deletions cut 5 bases from V and 4 bases from J, with 11 bases between.

The genes are TRBV4-3 and TRBJ2-3, with TRBD2 as a possible D gene (5 bases). Between the trimmed V and J ends, which lost 0 bases and 3 bases, there was a span of 10 bases. Per germline, CDR1 LGHNA and CDR2 YSLEER. The CDR3 is 15 amino acids. This CDR3 reads CASSQDSAVTDTQYF. CDR3 bases: TGCGCCAGCAGCCAAGATTCAGCGGTGACAGATACGCAGTATTTT.

The chain carries TRBV11-2 and TRBJ2-1; D is uncertain. The V gene lost 4 bases and the J gene lost 0 bases, with 16 bases spanning the gap. CDR1 and CDR2 from the germline V gene are SGHAT and FQNNGV. The CDR3 is 17 residues long. CDR3: CASSSLRLLSSYNEQFF. CDR3 sequence (DNA): TGTGCCAGCAGCTCCCTTCGACTGTTGAGCTCCTACAATGAGCAGTTCTTC.

This chain joins TRBV10-3 and TRBJ2-3; no firm D call. Germline CDR1 reads ENHRY; CDR2 reads SYGVKD. V was cut by 0 bases and J by 1 base, with 5 bases left in between. The CDR3 has 14 residues. As DNA, the CDR3 is TGTGCCATCAGTGAGTCGTCCGGCACAGATACGCAGTATTTT. This codes for CAISESSGTDTQYF.

This clone was detected once. V usage is TRBV27 and J usage is TRBJ2-7, with 9 bases matching TRBD2. V lost 7 bases to trimming and J lost 5 bases; unmatched junction nucleotides: 6. Germline CDR1 MNHEY, CDR2 SMNVEV (reference sequence). The CDR3 has 13 residues. The CDR3 spells CASTPTSGHEQYF. CDR3 sequence (DNA): TGTGCCAGCACCCCGACTAGCGGCCACGAGCAGTACTTC.

The CDR3 region has the DNA TGTGCCAGCAGCCAAGACGGGTTTGGCTACACCTTC. Its translation: CASSQDGFGYTF. V usage is TRBV14 and J usage is TRBJ1-2; D uncertain. This CDR3 is built from 12 residues. Trimming took 0 bases from V and 7 from J, leaving 6 bases between them. In germline, CDR1 is SGHDN, CDR2 FVKESK.